What follows are 26 T cell receptor beta chains derived from one specimen sequenced in a study of graft-versus-host responses after intestinal transplantation. No cognate antigen is known for these TCRs. Assay used: immunoSEQ multiplex PCR; TCRdb lists only in-frame clones, some missing. This table has under 95,000 clones, around 89% appearing once. The specimen comprised unstimulated CD4+ T cells sorted from spleen or lymph node cells, sampled before transplant. These TCRs come from a human donor who was the organ donor for an intestinal transplant.

V and J are TRBV5-5 and TRBJ1-2; 9 positions match TRBD1. Per germline, CDR1 SGHKS and CDR2 YYEKEE (reference sequence). The V and J ends lost 8 bases and 4 bases, in that order; junction bases with no gene match: 9. The CDR3 spans 14 residues. CDR3 bases: TGTGCCAGGGGGCTAGGGGACAGGGTCTATGGCTACACCTTC. Its translation: CARGLGDRVYGYTF.

The chain employs TRBV7-9 and TRBJ1-3; no clear D gene. This CDR3 has 13 amino acids. CDR1 SEHNR and CDR2 FQNEAQ come from the germline V gene (reference sequence). V dropped 2 bases and J dropped 6 bases, with 8 bases sitting between them. This CDR3 reads CASSLPGLNTIYF. Written as DNA, the CDR3 is TGTGCCAGCAGCTTACCGGGGTTAAACACCATATATTTT. The full variable domain, rest sourced from reference TRBV7-9 and TRBJ1-3, is DTGVSQNPRHKITKRGQNVTFRCDPISEHNRLYWYRQTLGQGPEFLTYFQNEAQLEKSRLLSDRFSAERPKGSFSTLEIQRTEQGDSAMYLCASSLPGLNTIYFGEGSWLTVV.

The gene calls are TRBV29-1 and TRBJ2-7; 7 bases agree with TRBD1. The CDR3 totals 12 residues. Germline assignment: CDR1 SQVTM and CDR2 ANQGSEA. CDR3 bases: TGCGGTACAAGGGGGCCGTCCTACGAGCAGTACTTC. It yields the protein CGTRGPSYEQYF.

V and J are TRBV7-9 and TRBJ1-1; D is unclear. CDR1 and CDR2 (germline): SEHNR, FQNEAQ (reference sequence). The CDR3 consists of 13 residues. V was trimmed by 2 bases and J by 1 base, leaving 5 bases between them. As DNA, the CDR3 is TGTGCCAGCAGCTTACAGGAGAACACTGAAGCTTTCTTT. Translating gives CASSLQENTEAFF.

The chain uses TRBV11-2 and TRBJ1-3; D not resolved. This CDR3 is built from 15 residues. V lost 5 bases and J 0 bases, leaving 11 bases between the germline ends. From germline, CDR1 is SGHAT and CDR2 FQNNGV. The CDR3 bases are TGTGCCAGCAGCCCCCGGGAGGTCTCTGGAAACACCATATATTTT. Translated, it gives CASSPREVSGNTIYF.

The rearrangement joins TRBV5-8 to TRBJ1-1, with D perhaps TRBD1 (5 bases). V gave up 5 bases and J gave up 1 base, with 18 bases separating them. Germline CDR1 and CDR2: SGHTS and YDEGEE. The CDR3 sequence is 16 residues long. This CDR3 reads CASRDLTEPANTEAFF. The CDR3 nucleotides read TGTGCCAGCAGGGACCTGACAGAACCCGCGAACACTGAAGCTTTCTTT. The variable domain in full, with the rest retrieved from reference TRBV5-8 and TRBJ1-1, is EAGVTQSPTHLIKTRGQQATLRCSPISGHTSVYWYQQALGLGLQFLLWYDEGEERNRGNFPPRFSGRQFPNYSSELNVNALELEDSALYLCASRDLTEPANTEAFFGQGTRLTVV.

The rearrangement uses TRBV10-3 and TRBJ2-7, with 8 bases matching TRBD2. The CDR3 extends over 14 amino acids. After removal of 6 bases from V and 5 bases from J, the junction contained 9 bases not matched to a gene. The germline gives CDR1 ENHRY, CDR2 SYGVKD. This chain's CDR3 is CAISPGLDSDEQYF. The CDR3 DNA reads as TGTGCCATCAGCCCGGGACTAGATTCGGACGAGCAGTACTTC.

This clone occurred once. The rearrangement uses TRBV19 and TRBJ1-1, with 7 bases lining up with TRBD1. The CDR3 consists of 14 residues. V shed 7 bases, J shed 4 bases, and the junction held 9 bases outside the gene matches. Germline-derived CDR1 and CDR2 are LNHDA and SQIVND (reference sequence). CDR3 DNA: TGTGCCAGTACCCGCACCCGGGACAGCACTGAAGCTTTCTTT. This encodes CASTRTRDSTEAFF.

The rearrangement links TRBV5-4 to TRBJ2-5, with D possibly TRBD2 on 6 matching bases. Trimming pared 0 bases from V and 9 bases from J, leaving 15 bases between. Germline V gives CDR1 SGHNT, CDR2 YYREEE (reference sequence). The CDR3 contains 14 residues. The CDR3 loop is CASSLEAAGSAQYF. CDR3 in DNA: TGTGCCAGCAGCTTGGAAGCGGCGGGGTCGGCCCAGTACTTC.

V usage is TRBV28 and J usage is TRBJ2-7; possibly TRBD1 for D (7 bases). V dropped 5 bases and J dropped 2 bases, with 16 bases sitting between them. In germline, CDR1 is MDHEN, CDR2 SYDVKM. This CDR3 contains 15 residues. The CDR3 DNA follows: TGTGCCAGCAGTCCAGGGGGGACATTAGCCTACGAGCAGTACTTC. Translation: CASSPGGTLAYEQYF.

V gene TRBV19 combines with J gene TRBJ1-5; 7 nucleotides agree with TRBD1. CDR1 and CDR2 from the germline V gene are LNHDA and SQIVND (reference sequence). J was trimmed by 0 bases and V by 10 bases; bases with no gene match: 15. This CDR3 comprises 17 residues. The CDR3 DNA is TGTGCCACCTCGGGGTGGCAGGGGGATAGTAGCAATCAGCCCCAGCATTTT. Translated: CATSGWQGDSSNQPQHF.

The chain has TRBV6-1 and TRBJ2-3, with D possibly TRBD1 on 5 matching bases. Between the trimmed V and J ends, which lost 5 bases and 3 bases, there was a span of 15 bases. The germline CDR1 and CDR2 sequences are MNHNS and SASEGT. CDR3 length: 15 residues. The CDR3 bases are TGTGCCAGCAGTCTAGGGGTTCCGGCAACAGATACGCAGTATTTT. Its translation: CASSLGVPATDTQYF.

The chain couples TRBV5-1 to TRBJ2-5; no clear D gene. The CDR3 runs to 11 residues. The germline V and J ends were trimmed by 5 bases and 5 bases, with 7 bases remaining between them. Per germline, CDR1 SGHRS and CDR2 YFSETQ. This chain's CDR3 is CASRRRETQYF. The CDR3 nucleotides read TGCGCCAGCAGGCGGCGTGAGACCCAGTACTTC.

The chain has TRBV6-1 and TRBJ1-5; no reliable D call. The germline V and J ends were trimmed by 3 bases and 2 bases, with 17 bases remaining between them. Germline V lookup: CDR1 MNHNS, CDR2 SASEGT. CDR3 length: 17 residues. The CDR3, as DNA: TGTGCCAGCAGTGATAGGAGTGCTGGATTTGGCAATCAGCCCCAGCATTTT. Amino acid sequence: CASSDRSAGFGNQPQHF.

CDR3 region: CASSTTGTGNSPLHF. The CDR3 DNA is TGTGCCAGTAGTACTACCGGGACAGGGAATTCACCCCTCCACTTT. The chain uses TRBV19 and TRBJ1-6; 9 bases map to TRBD1. The CDR3 spans 15 residues. Looked up from germline, CDR1 is LNHDA and CDR2 is SQIVND (reference sequence). The V gene end was trimmed by 4 bases and the J gene end by 7 bases; junction bases not matched to a gene: 5.

The chain carries TRBV28 and TRBJ2-5, with D possibly being TRBD1 (5 bases). CDR3 length: 14 amino acids. CDR1 and CDR2 from the germline V gene are MDHEN and SYDVKM. The germline V and J ends were trimmed by 6 bases and 2 bases, with 13 bases remaining between them. CDR3 sequence: CASSPTGGQETQYF. Written as DNA, the CDR3 is TGTGCCAGCAGCCCTACAGGCGGTCAAGAGACCCAGTACTTC.

The chain couples TRBV15 to TRBJ2-7; 7 nucleotides agree with TRBD1. Germline loops: CDR1 LNHNV, CDR2 YYDKDF (reference sequence). CDR3 length equals 16 residues. The trim removed 5 bases at V and 5 bases at J, leaving 15 bases unmatched. CDR3 DNA sequence: TGTGCCACCAGCGAGGGGGCTGGACTCATACCCCACGAGCAGTACTTC. Translated: CATSEGAGLIPHEQYF. Filled out from reference TRBV15 and TRBJ2-7, the complete variable domain reads DAMVIQNPRYQVTQFGKPVTLSCSQTLNHNVMYWYQQKSSQAPKLLFHYYDKDFNNEADTPDNFQSRRPNTSFCFLDIRSPGLGDTAMYLCATSEGAGLIPHEQYFGPGTRLTVT.

The V call is TRBV19, the J call TRBJ2-7; D unresolved. Trimming stripped 4 bases from V and 6 bases from J, with 19 bases between. This CDR3 contains 15 residues. Germline lookup yields CDR1 LNHDA and CDR2 SQIVND (reference sequence). In DNA form, the CDR3 reads TGTGCCAGTAGTACCAGGATGACCGCCCCGTCCGAGCAGTACTTC. It specifies CASSTRMTAPSEQYF.

The V call is TRBV11-2, the J call TRBJ1-2, with 7 positions matching TRBD1. The CDR3 has 14 residues. Germline CDR1 is SGHAT and CDR2 is FQNNGV. After removal of 5 bases from V and 9 bases from J, the junction contained 12 bases not matched to a gene. The CDR3 is CASSPLRDSMSYTF. CDR3 bases: TGTGCCAGCAGCCCCCTCCGGGACAGTATGAGCTACACCTTC.

The V and J genes are TRBV27 and TRBJ2-6; TRBD2 agrees at 8 bases. The V segment lost 3 bases and the J segment 0 bases; nucleotides outside the gene matches: 10. The germline V gene encodes CDR1 MNHEY and CDR2 SMNVEV (reference sequence). The CDR3 sequence is 19 residues long. The CDR3 nucleotides read TGTGCCAGCAGTTTCGCGGGGGGATCGATTTTCTCTGGGGCCAACGTCCTGACTTTC. Amino acids: CASSFAGGSIFSGANVLTF.

V usage is TRBV5-1 and J usage is TRBJ1-2; perhaps TRBD1 as D (6 bases). Between the trimmed V and J ends, which lost 3 bases and 5 bases, there was a span of 8 bases. The CDR3 sequence is 12 residues long. The germline V gene has CDR1 SGHRS and CDR2 YFSETQ. CDR3 amino acids: CASSWDTYGYTF. The CDR3 DNA follows: TGCGCCAGCAGCTGGGACACTTATGGCTACACCTTC.

The chain uses TRBV7-8 and TRBJ2-3, with 7 bases fitting TRBD2. This CDR3 has 18 residues. In germline, CDR1 is SGHVS, CDR2 FQNEAQ. V lost 1 base to trimming and J lost 1 base; unmatched junction nucleotides: 11. The CDR3 loop is CASSLVSGLTLGTDTQYF. CDR3 in DNA: TGTGCCAGCAGCTTAGTGTCGGGACTAACCCTTGGCACAGATACGCAGTATTTT.

In DNA form, the CDR3 reads TGTGCCAGCTCAATAAACCCAGGGAACACCGGGGAGCTGTTTTTT. The encoded protein is CASSINPGNTGELFF. V is TRBV2 and J is TRBJ2-2; D is undetermined. V lost 8 bases and J lost 1, with 14 bases in between. The CDR3 is 15 amino acids. The germline V gene has CDR1 SNHLY and CDR2 FYNNEI.

The CDR3 nucleotides are TGTGCCAGCAGCCCGTCATGGGGACTCGAACAAGATACGCAGTATTTT. Its translation is CASSPSWGLEQDTQYF. The chain has TRBV4-2 and TRBJ2-3; weak D call: TRBD2 (6 bases). V gave up 4 bases and J gave up 5 bases, with 19 bases separating them. This CDR3 is 16 amino acids long. Germline CDR1 and CDR2: LGHNA and YNFKEQ.

The J gene is TRBJ1-2, the V gene TRBV2, with D maybe TRBD1 (5 bases). CDR1 is SNHLY, CDR2 FYNNEI, per germline. With 6 bases removed from V and 5 bases from J, the gap between germline ends came to 16 bases. There are 14 residues in the CDR3. As DNA, the CDR3 is TGTGCCAGCAGCGGGGGTGGCAGTAGATATGGCTACACCTTC. This translates into CASSGGGSRYGYTF.

The chain joins TRBV11-2 to TRBJ1-1; D is perhaps TRBD1 (6 bases). Germline V gives CDR1 SGHAT, CDR2 FQNNGV. The CDR3 runs to 14 residues. V gave up 5 bases and J gave up 5 bases, with 15 bases separating them. The CDR3 protein is CASSGGTFLTEAFF. The CDR3 DNA reads TGTGCCAGCAGCGGTGGGACATTCCTGACTGAAGCTTTCTTT. Full variable domain (rest looked up from reference TRBV11-2 and TRBJ1-1): EAGVAQSPRYKIIEKRQSVAFWCNPISGHATLYWYQQILGQGPKLLIQFQNNGVVDDSQLPKDRFSAERLKGVDSTLKIQPAKLEDSAVYLCASSGGTFLTEAFFGQGTRLTVV.